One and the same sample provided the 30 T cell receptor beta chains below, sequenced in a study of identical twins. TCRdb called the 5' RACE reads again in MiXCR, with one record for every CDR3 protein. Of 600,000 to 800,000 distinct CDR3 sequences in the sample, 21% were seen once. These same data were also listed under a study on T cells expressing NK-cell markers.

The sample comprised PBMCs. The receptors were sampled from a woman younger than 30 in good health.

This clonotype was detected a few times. The CDR3 here is CASRVPGQGTDTQYF. The CDR3 coding sequence is TGTGCCAGCAGGGTACCGGGACAGGGGACAGATACGCAGTATTTT. The chain links TRBV7-9 to TRBJ2-3; 10 nucleotides align to TRBD1. The trim removed 6 bases at V and 3 bases at J, leaving 6 bases unmatched. The CDR3 loop spans 15 amino acids. The V gene's germline CDR1 is SEHNR and CDR2 FQNEAQ (reference sequence).

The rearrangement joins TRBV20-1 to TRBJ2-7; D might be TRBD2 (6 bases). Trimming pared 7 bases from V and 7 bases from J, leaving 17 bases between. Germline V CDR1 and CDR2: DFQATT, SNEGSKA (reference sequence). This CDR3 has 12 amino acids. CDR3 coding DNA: TGCAGTGTAGAACGTGGCGGGATGGAGCAGTACTTC. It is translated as CSVERGGMEQYF.

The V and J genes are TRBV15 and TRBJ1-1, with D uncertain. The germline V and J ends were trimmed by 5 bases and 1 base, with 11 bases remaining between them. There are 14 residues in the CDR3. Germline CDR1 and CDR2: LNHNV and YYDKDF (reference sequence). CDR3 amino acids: CATSPGVTNTEAFF. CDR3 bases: TGTGCCACCAGCCCGGGTGTGACGAACACTGAAGCTTTCTTT.

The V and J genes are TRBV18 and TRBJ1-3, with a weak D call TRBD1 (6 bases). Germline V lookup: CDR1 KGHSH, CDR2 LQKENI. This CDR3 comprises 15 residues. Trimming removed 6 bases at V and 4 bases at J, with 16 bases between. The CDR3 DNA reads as TGTGCCAGCTCTCTACAGGGAATAGCCGGAAACACCATATATTTT. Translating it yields CASSLQGIAGNTIYF.

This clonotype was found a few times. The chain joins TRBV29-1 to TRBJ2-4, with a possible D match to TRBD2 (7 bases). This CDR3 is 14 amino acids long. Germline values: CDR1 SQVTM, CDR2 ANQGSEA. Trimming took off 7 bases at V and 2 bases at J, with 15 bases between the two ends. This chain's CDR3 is CSAAKGGPKNIQYF. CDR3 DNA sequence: TGCAGCGCCGCGAAGGGGGGGCCCAAAAACATTCAGTACTTC. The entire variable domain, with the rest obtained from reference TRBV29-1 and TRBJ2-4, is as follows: SAVISQKPSRDICQRGTSLTIQCQVDSQVTMMFWYRQQPGQSLTLIATANQGSEATYESGFVIDKFPISRPNLTFSTLTVSNMSPEDSSIYLCSAAKGGPKNIQYFGAGTRLSVL.

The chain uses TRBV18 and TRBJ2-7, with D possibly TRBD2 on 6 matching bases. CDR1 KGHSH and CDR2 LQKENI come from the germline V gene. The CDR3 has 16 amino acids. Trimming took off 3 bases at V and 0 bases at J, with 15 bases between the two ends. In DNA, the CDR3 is TGTGCCAGCTCACCCCCAAACCGGGGGACCTCCTACGAGCAGTACTTC. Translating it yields CASSPPNRGTSYEQYF. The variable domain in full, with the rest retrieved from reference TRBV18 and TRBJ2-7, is NAGVMQNPRHLVRRRGQEARLRCSPMKGHSHVYWYRQLPEEGLKFMVYLQKENIIDESGMPKERFSAEFPKEGPSILRIQQVVRGDSAAYFCASSPPNRGTSYEQYFGPGTRLTVT.

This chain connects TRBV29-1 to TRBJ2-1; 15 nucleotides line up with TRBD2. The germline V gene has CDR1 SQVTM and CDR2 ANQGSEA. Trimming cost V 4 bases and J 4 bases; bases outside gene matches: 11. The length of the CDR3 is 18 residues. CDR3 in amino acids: CSVGLGGLAGGDYNEQFF. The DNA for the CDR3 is TGCAGCGTTGGGTTAGGGGGACTAGCGGGAGGAGATTACAATGAGCAGTTCTTC.

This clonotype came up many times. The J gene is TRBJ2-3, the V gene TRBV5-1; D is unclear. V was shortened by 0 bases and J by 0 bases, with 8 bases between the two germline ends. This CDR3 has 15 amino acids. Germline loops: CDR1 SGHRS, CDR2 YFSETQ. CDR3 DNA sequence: TGCGCCAGCAGCTTGGTGGGGTATAGCACAGATACGCAGTATTTT. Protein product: CASSLVGYSTDTQYF.

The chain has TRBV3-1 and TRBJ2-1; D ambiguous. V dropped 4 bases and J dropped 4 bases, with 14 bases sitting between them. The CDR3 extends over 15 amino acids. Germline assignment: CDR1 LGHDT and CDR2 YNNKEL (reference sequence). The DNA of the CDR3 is TGTGCCAGCAGCCGTATGAAGGGATTTTACAATGAGCAGTTCTTC. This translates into CASSRMKGFYNEQFF.

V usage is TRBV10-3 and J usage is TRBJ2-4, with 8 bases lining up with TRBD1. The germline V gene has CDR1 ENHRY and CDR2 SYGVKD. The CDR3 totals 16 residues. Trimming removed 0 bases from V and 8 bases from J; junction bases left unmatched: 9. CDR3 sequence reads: CAISESSRGTGDIQYF. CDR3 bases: TGTGCCATCAGTGAGTCGAGTCGGGGGACAGGAGACATTCAGTACTTC.

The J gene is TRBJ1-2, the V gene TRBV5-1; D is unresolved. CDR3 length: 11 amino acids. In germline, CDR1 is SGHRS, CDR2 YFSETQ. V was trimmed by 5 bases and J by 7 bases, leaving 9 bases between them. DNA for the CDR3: TGCGCCAGCAGTGGAGATCCTGGCTACACCTTC. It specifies CASSGDPGYTF.

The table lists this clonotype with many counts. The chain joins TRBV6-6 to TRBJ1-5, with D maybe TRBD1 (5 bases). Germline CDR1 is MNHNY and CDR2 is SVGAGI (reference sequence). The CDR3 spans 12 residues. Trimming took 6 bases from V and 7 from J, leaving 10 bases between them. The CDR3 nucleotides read TGTGCCAGCAGGGGGCAACGGCAGCCCCAGCATTTT. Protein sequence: CASRGQRQPQHF.

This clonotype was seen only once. This CDR3 reads CASSHPSGGGPDTQYF. In nucleotides, the CDR3 is TGTGCCAGCAGCCATCCTAGCGGGGGAGGCCCTGATACGCAGTATTTT. The chain employs TRBV11-2 and TRBJ2-3, with TRBD2 identical over 10 bases. V was pared by 5 bases and J by 6 bases, with 11 bases of the junction left unmatched. CDR1 and CDR2 from the germline V gene are SGHAT and FQNNGV. This CDR3 has 16 residues. The entire variable domain, with the rest obtained from reference TRBV11-2 and TRBJ2-3, is as follows: EAGVAQSPRYKIIEKRQSVAFWCNPISGHATLYWYQQILGQGPKLLIQFQNNGVVDDSQLPKDRFSAERLKGVDSTLKIQPAKLEDSAVYLCASSHPSGGGPDTQYFGPGTRLTVL.

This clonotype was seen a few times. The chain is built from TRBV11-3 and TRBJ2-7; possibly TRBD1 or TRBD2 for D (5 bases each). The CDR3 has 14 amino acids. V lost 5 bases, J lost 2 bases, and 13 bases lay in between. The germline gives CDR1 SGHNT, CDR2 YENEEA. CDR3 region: CASSRSGTTYEQYF. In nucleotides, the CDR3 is TGTGCCAGCAGCCGATCCGGGACCACCTACGAGCAGTACTTC.

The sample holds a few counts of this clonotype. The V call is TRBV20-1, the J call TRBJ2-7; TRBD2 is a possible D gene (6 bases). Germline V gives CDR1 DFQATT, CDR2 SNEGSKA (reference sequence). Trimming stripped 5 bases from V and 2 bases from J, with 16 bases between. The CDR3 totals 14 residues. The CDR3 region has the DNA TGCAGTGCTGAAACTAGCTGGGGGGCCTACGAGCAGTACTTC. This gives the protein CSAETSWGAYEQYF.

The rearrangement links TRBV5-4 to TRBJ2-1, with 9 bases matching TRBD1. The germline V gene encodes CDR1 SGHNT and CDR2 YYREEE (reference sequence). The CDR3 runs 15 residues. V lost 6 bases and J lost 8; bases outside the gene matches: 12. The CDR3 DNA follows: TGTGCCAGCACCCGGGGGACAGGGCAGTTTGATGAGCAGTTCTTC. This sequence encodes CASTRGTGQFDEQFF.

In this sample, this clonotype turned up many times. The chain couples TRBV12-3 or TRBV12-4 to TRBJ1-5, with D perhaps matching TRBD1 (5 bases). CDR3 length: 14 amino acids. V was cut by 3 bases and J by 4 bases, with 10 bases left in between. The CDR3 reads CASSFSGGNQPQHF. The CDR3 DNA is TGTGCCAGCAGTTTCTCGGGGGGGAATCAGCCCCAGCATTTT.

The CDR3 spells CASSSSGRDTGELFF. The DNA for the CDR3 is TGCGCCAGCAGTTCTAGCGGGAGAGACACCGGGGAGCTGTTTTTT. The gene calls are TRBV5-1 and TRBJ2-2; 10 bases are shared with TRBD2. CDR3 size: 15 residues. Germline-derived CDR1 and CDR2 are SGHRS and YFSETQ. V dropped 5 bases and J dropped 3; count of bases not matched to a gene: 4.

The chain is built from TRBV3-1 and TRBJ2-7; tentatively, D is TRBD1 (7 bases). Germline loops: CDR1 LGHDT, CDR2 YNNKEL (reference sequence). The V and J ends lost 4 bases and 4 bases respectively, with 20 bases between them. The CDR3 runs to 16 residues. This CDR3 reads CASSPPFRGASYEQYF. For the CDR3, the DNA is TGTGCCAGCAGCCCGCCTTTCAGGGGGGCTAGTTACGAGCAGTACTTC.

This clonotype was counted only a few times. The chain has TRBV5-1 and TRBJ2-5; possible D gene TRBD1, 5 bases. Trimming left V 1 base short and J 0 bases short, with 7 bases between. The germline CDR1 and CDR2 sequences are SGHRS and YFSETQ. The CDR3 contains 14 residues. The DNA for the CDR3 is TGCGCCAGCAGCTTGATGACAGACCAAGAGACCCAGTACTTC. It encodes CASSLMTDQETQYF.

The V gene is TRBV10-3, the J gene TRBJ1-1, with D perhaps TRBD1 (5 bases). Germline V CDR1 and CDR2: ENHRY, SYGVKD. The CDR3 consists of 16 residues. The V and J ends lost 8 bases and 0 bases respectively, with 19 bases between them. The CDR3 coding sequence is TGTGCCATCTCGTGGCGATCCGGGACGGTGAACACTGAAGCTTTCTTT. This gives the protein CAISWRSGTVNTEAFF.

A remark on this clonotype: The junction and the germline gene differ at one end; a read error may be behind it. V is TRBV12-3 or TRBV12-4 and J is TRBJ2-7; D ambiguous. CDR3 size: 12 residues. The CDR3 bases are TGTGCCGGCAGTTTTGGTTCCTACGAGCAGTACTTC. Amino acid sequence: CAGSFGSYEQYF.

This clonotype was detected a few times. The CDR3 region is CASSQGLAGTGDTQYF. DNA of the CDR3: TGTGCCAGCAGCCAGGGACTAGCGGGAACAGGAGATACGCAGTATTTT. The V call is TRBV12-3 or TRBV12-4, the J call TRBJ2-3; 13 nucleotides agree with TRBD2. CDR3 length: 16 amino acids. J was trimmed by 5 bases and V by 6 bases; bases with no gene match: 8.

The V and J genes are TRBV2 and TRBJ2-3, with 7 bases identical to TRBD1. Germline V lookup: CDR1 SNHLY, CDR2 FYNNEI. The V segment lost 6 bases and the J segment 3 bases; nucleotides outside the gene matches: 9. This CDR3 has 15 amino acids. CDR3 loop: CASRSPPGGTDTQYF. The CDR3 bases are TGTGCCAGCAGGAGCCCTCCAGGGGGAACAGATACGCAGTATTTT.

The CDR3: CASSVQGLGTEAFF. The DNA of the CDR3 is TGTGCCAGCTCAGTACAGGGGTTAGGCACTGAAGCTTTCTTT. The genes are TRBV18 and TRBJ1-1; 7 bases agree with TRBD1. The CDR3 consists of 14 residues. Trimming took 5 bases from V and 4 from J; bases not matched to a gene: 7. CDR1 is KGHSH, CDR2 LQKENI, per germline.

CDR3 loop: CSATPGLAGVRGADTQYF. DNA of the CDR3: TGCAGTGCTACCCCCGGGCTAGCGGGGGTTCGGGGGGCAGATACGCAGTATTTT. The V call is TRBV20-1, the J call TRBJ2-3; TRBD2 matches at 10 bases. The CDR3 loop spans 18 amino acids. Germline loops: CDR1 DFQATT, CDR2 SNEGSKA (reference sequence). Trimming removed 4 bases from V and 4 bases from J; junction bases left unmatched: 17.

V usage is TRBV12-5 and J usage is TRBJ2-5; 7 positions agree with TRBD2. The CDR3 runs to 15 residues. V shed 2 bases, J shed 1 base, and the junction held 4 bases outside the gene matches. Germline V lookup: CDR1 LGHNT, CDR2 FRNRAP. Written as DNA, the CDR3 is TGTGCTAGTGGTTTGCCGGGGGAGGGCCAAGAGACCCAGTACTTC. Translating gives CASGLPGEGQETQYF.

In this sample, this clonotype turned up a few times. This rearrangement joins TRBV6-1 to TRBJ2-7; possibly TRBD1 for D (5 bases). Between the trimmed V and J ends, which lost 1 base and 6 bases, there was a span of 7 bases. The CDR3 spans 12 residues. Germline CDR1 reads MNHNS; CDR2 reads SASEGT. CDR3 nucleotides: TGTGCCAGCAGTGAAGGACAGCTCGAGCAGTACTTC. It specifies CASSEGQLEQYF.

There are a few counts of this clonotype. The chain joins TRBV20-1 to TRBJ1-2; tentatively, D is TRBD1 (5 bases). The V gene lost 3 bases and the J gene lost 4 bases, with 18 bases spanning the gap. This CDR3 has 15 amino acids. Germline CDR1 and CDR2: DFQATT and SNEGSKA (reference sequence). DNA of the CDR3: TGCAGTGCTAGGGGACGGCGCTGGGACCGCTATGGCTACACCTTC. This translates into CSARGRRWDRYGYTF.

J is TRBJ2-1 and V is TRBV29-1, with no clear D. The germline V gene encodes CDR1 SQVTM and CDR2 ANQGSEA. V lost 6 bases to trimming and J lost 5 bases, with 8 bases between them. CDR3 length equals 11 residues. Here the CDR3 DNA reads TGCAGCGTATACAAGAACAATGAGCAGTTCTTC. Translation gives CSVYKNNEQFF.